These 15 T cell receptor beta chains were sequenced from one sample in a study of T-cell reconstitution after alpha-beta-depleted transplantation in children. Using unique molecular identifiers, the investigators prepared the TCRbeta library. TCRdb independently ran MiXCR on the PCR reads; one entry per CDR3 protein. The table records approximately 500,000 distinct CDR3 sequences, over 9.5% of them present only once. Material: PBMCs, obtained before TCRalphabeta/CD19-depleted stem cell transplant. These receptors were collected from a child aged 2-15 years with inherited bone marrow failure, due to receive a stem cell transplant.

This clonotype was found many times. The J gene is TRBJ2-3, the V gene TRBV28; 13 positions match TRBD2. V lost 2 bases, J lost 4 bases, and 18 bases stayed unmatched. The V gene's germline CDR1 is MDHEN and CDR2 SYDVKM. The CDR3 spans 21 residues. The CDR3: CASSLRSGLAGEEDGPDTQYF. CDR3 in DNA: TGTGCCAGCAGTTTACGTTCTGGACTAGCGGGAGAAGAGGACGGGCCAGATACGCAGTATTTT. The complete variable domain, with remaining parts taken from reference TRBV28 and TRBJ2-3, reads DVKVTQSSRYLVKRTGEKVFLECVQDMDHENMFWYRQDPGLGLRLIYFSYDVKMKEKGDIPEGYSVSREKKERFSLILESASTNQTSMYLCASSLRSGLAGEEDGPDTQYFGPGTRLTVL.

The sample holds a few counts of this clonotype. This CDR3 is CASRPGNPYNEQFF. CDR3 sequence (DNA): TGTGCCAGCAGGCCGGGGAACCCCTACAATGAGCAGTTCTTC. J is TRBJ2-1 and V is TRBV28, with a weak D call TRBD2 (5 bases). The CDR3 has 14 amino acids. CDR1 MDHEN and CDR2 SYDVKM come from the germline V gene. Trimming took off 6 bases at V and 2 bases at J, with 11 bases between the two ends. The full variable domain, in which reference TRBV28 and TRBJ2-1 provide the parts outside the CDR3, is DVKVTQSSRYLVKRTGEKVFLECVQDMDHENMFWYRQDPGLGLRLIYFSYDVKMKEKGDIPEGYSVSREKKERFSLILESASTNQTSMYLCASRPGNPYNEQFFGPGTRLTVL.

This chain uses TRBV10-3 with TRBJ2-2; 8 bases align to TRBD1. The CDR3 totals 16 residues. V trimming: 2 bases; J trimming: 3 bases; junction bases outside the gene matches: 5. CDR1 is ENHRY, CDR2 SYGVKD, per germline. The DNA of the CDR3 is TGTGCCATCAGTGAGGGCAGGGGGCTATACACCGGGGAGCTGTTTTTT. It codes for CAISEGRGLYTGELFF.

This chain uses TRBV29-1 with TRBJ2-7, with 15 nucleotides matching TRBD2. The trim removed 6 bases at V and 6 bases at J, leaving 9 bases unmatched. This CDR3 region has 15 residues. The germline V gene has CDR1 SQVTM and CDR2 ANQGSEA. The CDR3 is CSVVPGLAGGFEQYF. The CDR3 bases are TGCAGCGTAGTACCGGGACTAGCGGGAGGTTTCGAGCAGTACTTC.

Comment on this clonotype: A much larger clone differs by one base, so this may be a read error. CDR3 region: CASSYSTEGTDTQYF. CDR3 DNA: TGTGCCAGCAGTTACTCGACAGAGGGCACAGATACGCAGTATTTT. The genes are TRBV6-2 or TRBV6-3 and TRBJ2-3, with D possibly TRBD1 on 5 matching bases. Germline V lookup: CDR1 MNHEY, CDR2 SVGEGT. Trimming took off 0 bases at V and 1 base at J, with 8 bases between the two ends. The CDR3 has 15 residues.

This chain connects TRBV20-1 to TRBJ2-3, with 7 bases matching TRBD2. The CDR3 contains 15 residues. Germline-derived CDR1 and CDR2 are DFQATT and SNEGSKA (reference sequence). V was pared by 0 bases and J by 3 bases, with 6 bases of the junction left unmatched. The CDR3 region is CSARDPGGRTDTQYF. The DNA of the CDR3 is TGCAGTGCTAGAGATCCGGGAGGACGAACAGATACGCAGTATTTT.

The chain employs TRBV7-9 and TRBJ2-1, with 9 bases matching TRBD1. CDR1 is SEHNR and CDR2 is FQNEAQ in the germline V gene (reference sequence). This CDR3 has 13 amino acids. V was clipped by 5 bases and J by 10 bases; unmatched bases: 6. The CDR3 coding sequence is TGTGCCAGCAGCGTACAGGGGGCAGGGGAGCAGTTCTTC. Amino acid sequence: CASSVQGAGEQFF.

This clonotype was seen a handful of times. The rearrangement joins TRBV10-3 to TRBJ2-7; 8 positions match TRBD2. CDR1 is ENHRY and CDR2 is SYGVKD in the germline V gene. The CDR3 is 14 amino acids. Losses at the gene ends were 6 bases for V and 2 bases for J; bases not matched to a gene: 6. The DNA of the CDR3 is TGTGCCATCAGGGAGACTAGCGATACCTACGAGCAGTACTTC. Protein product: CAIRETSDTYEQYF.

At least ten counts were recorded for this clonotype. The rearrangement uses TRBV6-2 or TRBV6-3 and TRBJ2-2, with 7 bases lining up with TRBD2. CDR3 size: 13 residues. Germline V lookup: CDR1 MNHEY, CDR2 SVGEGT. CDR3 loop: CAAGETNTGELFF. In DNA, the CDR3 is TGTGCGGCGGGGGAGACCAACACCGGGGAGCTGTTTTTT.

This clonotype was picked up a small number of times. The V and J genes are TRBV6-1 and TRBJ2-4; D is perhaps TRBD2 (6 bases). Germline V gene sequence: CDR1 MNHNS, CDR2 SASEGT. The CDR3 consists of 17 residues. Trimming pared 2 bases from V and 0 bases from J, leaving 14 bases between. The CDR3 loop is CASSEYGGWEAKNIQYF. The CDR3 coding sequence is TGTGCCAGCAGTGAATACGGGGGATGGGAAGCCAAAAACATTCAGTACTTC.

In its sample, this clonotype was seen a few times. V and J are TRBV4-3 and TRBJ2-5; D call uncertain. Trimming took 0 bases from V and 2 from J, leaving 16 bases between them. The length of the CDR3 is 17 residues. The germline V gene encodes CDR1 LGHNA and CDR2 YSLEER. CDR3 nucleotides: TGCGCCAGCAGCCAAGATCCGACGAATCCGCCGCAAGAGACCCAGTACTTC. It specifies CASSQDPTNPPQETQYF.

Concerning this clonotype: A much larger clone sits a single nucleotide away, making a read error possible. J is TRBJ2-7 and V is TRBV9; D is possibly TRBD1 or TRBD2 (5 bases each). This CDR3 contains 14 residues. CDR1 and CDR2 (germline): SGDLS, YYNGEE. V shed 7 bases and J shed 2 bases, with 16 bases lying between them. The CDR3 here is CASQPRDVAYEQYF. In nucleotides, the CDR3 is TGTGCCAGCCAACCTAGGGACGTAGCCTACGAGCAGTACTTC. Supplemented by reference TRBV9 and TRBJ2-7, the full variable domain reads DSGVTQTPKHLITATGQRVTLRCSPRSGDLSVYWYQQSLDQGLQFLIQYYNGEERAKGNILERFSAQQFPDLHSELNLSSLELGDSALYFCASQPRDVAYEQYFGPGTRLTVT.

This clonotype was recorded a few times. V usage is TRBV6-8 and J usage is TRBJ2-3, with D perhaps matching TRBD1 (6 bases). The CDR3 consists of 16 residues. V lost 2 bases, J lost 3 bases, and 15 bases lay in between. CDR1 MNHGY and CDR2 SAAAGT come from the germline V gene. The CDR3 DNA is TGTGCCAGCAGTTACGGGACACGTCAGGGGACAGATACGCAGTATTTT. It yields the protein CASSYGTRQGTDTQYF.

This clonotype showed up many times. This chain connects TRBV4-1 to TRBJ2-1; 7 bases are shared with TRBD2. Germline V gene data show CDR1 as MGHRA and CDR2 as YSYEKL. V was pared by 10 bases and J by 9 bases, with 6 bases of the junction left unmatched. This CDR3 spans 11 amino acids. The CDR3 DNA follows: TGCGCCACCACCGGCGGGGGTGAGCAGTTCTTC. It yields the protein CATTGGGEQFF.

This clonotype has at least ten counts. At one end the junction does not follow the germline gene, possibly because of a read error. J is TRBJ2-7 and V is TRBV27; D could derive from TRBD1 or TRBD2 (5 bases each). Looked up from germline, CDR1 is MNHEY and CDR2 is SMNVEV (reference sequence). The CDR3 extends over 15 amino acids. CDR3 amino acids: CASSLSGTFSYEQYF. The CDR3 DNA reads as TGTGCCAGCAGTCTATCCGGGACGTTCTCCTACGAGCAGTACTTC.